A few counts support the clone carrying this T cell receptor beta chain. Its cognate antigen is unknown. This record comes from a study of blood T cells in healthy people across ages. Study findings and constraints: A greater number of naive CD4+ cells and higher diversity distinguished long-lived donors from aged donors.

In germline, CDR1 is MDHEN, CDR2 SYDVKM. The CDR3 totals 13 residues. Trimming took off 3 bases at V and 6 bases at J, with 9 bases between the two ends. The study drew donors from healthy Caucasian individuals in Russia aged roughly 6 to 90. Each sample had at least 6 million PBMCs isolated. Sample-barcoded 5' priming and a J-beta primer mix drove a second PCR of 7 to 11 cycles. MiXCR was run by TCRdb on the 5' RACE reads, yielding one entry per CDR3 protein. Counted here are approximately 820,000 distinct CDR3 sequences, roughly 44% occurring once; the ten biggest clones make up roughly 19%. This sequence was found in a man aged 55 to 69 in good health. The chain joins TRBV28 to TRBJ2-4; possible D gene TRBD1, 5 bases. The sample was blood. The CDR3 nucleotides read TGTGCCAGCAGTTTCGACAGTGGAAACATTCAGTACTTC. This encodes CASSFDSGNIQYF. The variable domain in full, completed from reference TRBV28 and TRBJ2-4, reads DVKVTQSSRYLVKRTGEKVFLECVQDMDHENMFWYRQDPGLGLRLIYFSYDVKMKEKGDIPEGYSVSREKKERFSLILESASTNQTSMYLCASSFDSGNIQYFGAGTRLSVL.